This TCR beta chain was identified during a study of T cell responses to AZD1222 COVID-19 vaccine (dated by TCRdb to the early 2020s). About the study as a whole: AZD1222 recipients with second doses at about 4 weeks or about 12 weeks were pooled, because spike-specific TCR depth and breadth did not differ between schedules. A total of 230 or so trial participants underwent TCR sequencing, of whom 207 received two doses of AZD1222 and about 25 received two doses of the MenACWY control vaccine. Trial participants were enrolled into age subgroups of 18-55, 56-69 and 70-plus years, which contained 148, 28 and 57 TCR-sequenced participants, respectively.

Points on this clone: There is no known antigen for this receptor. Base qualities are not provided; no much larger clone lies one nucleotide away.

According to the study, the label for this sample's time point signals: baseline before first vaccination. Vaccinee samples were obtained from the UK trials COV001 and COV002, which included a single-blind randomized controlled phase 2/3 trial of AZD1222 (ChAdOx1 nCoV-19) in healthy adults. For TCRbeta chain sequencing, PBMC samples from trial participants were taken at day 0 and at day 28 after the second dose. The CDR3 regions of human TCRbeta chains were analyzed by immunosequencing. As for how the authors treated the data: Repertoire TCRs were matched against a reference library of SARS-CoV-2-specific TCRs generated with the MIRA antigen-specificity platform. Breadth meant the fraction of unique TCRs that were SARS-CoV-2-associated, whereas depth meant the fraction of total T cells that were SARS-CoV-2-associated. Using the MIRA data, each spike-specific TCR was mapped to the spike region that the TCR reacts to and placed in a CD4 or CD8 class. Log10-transformed breadth and depth values were compared by one-way ANOVA with Sidak's multiple comparisons tests. TCRdb took over this immuneACCESS table, retaining in-frame rearrangements with V and J assigned. Such tables are incomplete; in checked studies, under half of the missing clones stem from an unresolved V gene, and the remainder is unexplained. V and J calls and clone size are those listed in that table; D and trimming were worked out from the DNA. Counted in this sample were approximately 120,000 clones; about 90% of them appeared once. The ten largest clones add up to about 1.4% of the sample.

Via the germline V gene (reference sequence), CDR1 is MNHNY and CDR2 SVGAGI. Including the terminal cysteine and phenylalanine, the CDR3 comprises 15 residues. Only the CDR3 DNA is retained, 45 bases long and in frame from the first base. V lost 2 bases and J lost 5 bases, and the count of bases not matched to a germline gene is 3. General conclusions and limits of the study: The 56-69-year group was small, and its depth increase did not reach significance, likely because of low power. Epitopes outside the regions mutated in the B.1.351 and B.1.1.7 variants were reportedly recognized by nearly half of the unique spike-specific TCRs. CD4 TCRs associated with the vaccine covered the entire spike protein, and the dominant responses were in regions 160-218 and 743-854. Because no day 14 peak-response samples were available, repertoires were characterized only after the peak T cell response. After two AZD1222 doses, spike-specific TCR breadth and depth were significantly higher than at day 0 and than in MenACWY recipients. Conclusions about previously exposed vaccinees were limited because only six AZD1222 recipients were SARS-CoV-2 seropositive at baseline. Participants were mostly white British, with more females than males. The authors suggested clonal diversity may have been underestimated.

This chain joins TRBV6-6 to TRBJ2-5; TRBD1 fits 12 bases in the junction. Material: peripheral blood, obtained on day 0 of AZD1222 vaccination. The TCR sequence derives from an adult in good health. The CDR3 reads as follows: CASSYQGQGAETQYF. DNA sequence: TGTGCCAGCAGTTACCAGGGACAGGGGGCCGAGACCCAGTACTTC.